Below, 27 T cell receptor beta chains from the same sample are listed, as sequenced in a study of cytomegalovirus exposure and HLA in healthy donors (dated by TCRdb to about 2017). Libraries were made using the immunoSEQ multiplex PCR assay. For the multiplex PCR, a mixture combining 60 forward primers for TCR Vbeta segments and 13 reverse primers for TCR Jbeta segments was used. The table comes from immuneACCESS by way of TCRdb, which keeps in-frame sequences with V and J called. Part of the clones is missing from these tables; in studies checked, under half for an unresolved V gene and the rest for unknown reasons. The record for this sample contains about 150,000 clones. The biggest ten clones account for 1.5% to 2% of the sample. Sequencing was performed on PBMCs. Source of these receptors: a woman in her forties or fifties in good health and CMV-seronegative.

The chain recombines TRBV28 with TRBJ2-7; D is unresolved. The CDR3 sequence is 16 residues long. The germline CDR1 and CDR2 sequences are MDHEN and SYDVKM. V dropped 4 bases and J dropped 0 bases, with 16 bases sitting between them. CDR3: CASSSPGEVSSYEQYF. The CDR3 region has the DNA TGTGCCAGCAGTTCGCCCGGTGAAGTTAGCTCCTACGAGCAGTACTTC. The whole variable domain, remainder taken from reference TRBV28 and TRBJ2-7, is DVKVTQSSRYLVKRTGEKVFLECVQDMDHENMFWYRQDPGLGLRLIYFSYDVKMKEKGDIPEGYSVSREKKERFSLILESASTNQTSMYLCASSSPGEVSSYEQYFGPGTRLTVT.

The chain has TRBV7-3 and TRBJ2-5, with D unclear. CDR1 is SGHTA, CDR2 FQGTGA, per germline. CDR3 size: 13 residues. V lost 4 bases to trimming and J lost 5 bases, with 11 bases between them. The CDR3 loop is CASSSSLAETQYF. The CDR3 coding sequence is TGTGCCAGCAGCTCCAGTTTAGCCGAGACCCAGTACTTC. The complete variable domain, with remaining parts taken from reference TRBV7-3 and TRBJ2-5, reads GAGVSQTPSNKVTEKGKYVELRCDPISGHTALYWYRQSLGQGPEFLIYFQGTGAADDSGLPNDRFFAVRPEGSVSTLKIQRTERGDSAVYLCASSSSLAETQYFGPGTRLLVL.

The CDR3 reads CASSDFFGSGPYEQYF. The DNA of the CDR3 is TGCGCCAGCAGCGATTTCTTCGGTAGCGGGCCCTACGAGCAGTACTTC. This chain joins TRBV5-1 and TRBJ2-7; 7 bases agree with TRBD2. After removal of 4 bases from V and 2 bases from J, the junction contained 12 bases not matched to a gene. The CDR3 extends over 16 amino acids. Germline V gene data show CDR1 as SGHRS and CDR2 as YFSETQ.

This chain joins TRBV28 and TRBJ1-2; the D is unclear. Per the germline V gene, CDR1 is MDHEN and CDR2 is SYDVKM. V was shortened by 6 bases and J by 4 bases, with 18 bases between the two germline ends. The CDR3 sequence is 15 residues long. The CDR3 nucleotides read TGTGCCAGCAGATTCCGGCCCAACCCAGGCTATGGCTACACCTTC. It encodes CASRFRPNPGYGYTF.

The gene calls are TRBV7-9 and TRBJ2-2, with D maybe TRBD2 (6 bases). The CDR3 sequence is 15 residues long. Trimming stripped 4 bases from V and 4 bases from J, with 13 bases between. Germline V gives CDR1 SEHNR, CDR2 FQNEAQ (reference sequence). CDR3 DNA: TGTGCCAGCAGCTCCTTTACCGGGAGCACCGGGGAGCTGTTTTTT. Protein product: CASSSFTGSTGELFF.

The rearrangement links TRBV4-1 to TRBJ1-5; 9 bases fit TRBD1. The CDR3 covers 18 residues. Trimming cost V 2 bases and J 3 bases; bases outside gene matches: 11. Germline values: CDR1 MGHRA, CDR2 YSYEKL. The CDR3, as DNA: TGCGCCAGCAGCCAACGAAAGGGGACAGGGAGCTCCAATCAGCCCCAGCATTTT. This sequence encodes CASSQRKGTGSSNQPQHF.

The chain links TRBV9 to TRBJ2-5; 11 bases fit TRBD2. The V and J ends lost 3 bases and 3 bases, in that order; junction bases with no gene match: 4. The CDR3 covers 15 residues. In germline, CDR1 is SGDLS, CDR2 YYNGEE. As DNA, the CDR3 is TGTGCCAGCAGCGCCATAGCGGGGGGGGAAGAGACCCAGTACTTC. It codes for CASSAIAGGEETQYF. Combining the CDR3 with reference TRBV9 and TRBJ2-5 gives the whole variable domain DSGVTQTPKHLITATGQRVTLRCSPRSGDLSVYWYQQSLDQGLQFLIQYYNGEERAKGNILERFSAQQFPDLHSELNLSSLELGDSALYFCASSAIAGGEETQYFGPGTRLLVL.

The chain is built from TRBV28 and TRBJ2-1; 9 positions agree with TRBD2. After removal of 3 bases from V and 5 bases from J, the junction contained 8 bases not matched to a gene. Per the germline V gene, CDR1 is MDHEN and CDR2 is SYDVKM. The CDR3 runs 16 residues. The CDR3 nucleotides read TGTGCCAGCAGTTTCCCGGGTAGCGGGAGCAACAATGAGCAGTTCTTC. The encoded protein is CASSFPGSGSNNEQFF.

V usage is TRBV5-1 and J usage is TRBJ2-5; 7 bases align to TRBD2. The germline V gene has CDR1 SGHRS and CDR2 YFSETQ. J was trimmed by 2 bases and V by 0 bases; bases with no gene match: 4. This CDR3 spans 15 amino acids. CDR3 DNA: TGCGCCAGCAGCTTGGGGTCCGGGGGGCAAGAGACCCAGTACTTC. This sequence encodes CASSLGSGGQETQYF.

The chain's CDR3 is CASKKGLMNTEAFF. In DNA, the CDR3 is TGTGCCAGCAAGAAGGGGTTAATGAACACTGAAGCTTTCTTT. The genes are TRBV6-5 and TRBJ1-1; D possibly corresponds to TRBD1 (5 bases). The CDR3 runs 14 residues. The V end was cut by 7 bases, the J end by 0 bases, with 12 bases between. Germline CDR1 and CDR2: MNHEY and SVGAGI.

The rearrangement links TRBV28 to TRBJ1-5, with TRBD1 matching 10 bases. With V trimmed by 3 bases and J by 0 bases, 5 bases remained unmatched. This CDR3 contains 17 residues. Germline V gives CDR1 MDHEN, CDR2 SYDVKM. This chain's CDR3 is CASSLTGTGVSNQPQHF. DNA of the CDR3: TGTGCCAGCAGTTTGACCGGGACAGGGGTTAGCAATCAGCCCCAGCATTTT.

V usage is TRBV5-1 and J usage is TRBJ1-4; 8 bases are shared with TRBD1. The CDR3 runs 15 residues. From germline, CDR1 is SGHRS and CDR2 YFSETQ. The V gene end was trimmed by 4 bases and the J gene end by 6 bases; junction bases not matched to a gene: 8. The DNA of the CDR3 is TGCGCCAGCAGCGCACGGACAGGGCCTTATGAAAAACTGTTTTTT. Translation: CASSARTGPYEKLFF.

The chain links TRBV6-6 to TRBJ1-1; no firm D call. CDR1 is MNHNY and CDR2 is SVGAGI in the germline V gene (reference sequence). Trimming pared 2 bases from V and 5 bases from J, leaving 9 bases between. The CDR3 runs to 13 residues. The CDR3 here is CASSYPRRTEAFF. Here the CDR3 DNA reads TGTGCCAGCAGTTACCCCCGCCGGACTGAAGCTTTCTTT.

This sequence joins TRBV1 and TRBJ1-5; TRBD1 was called by the table and not checked on the DNA. TRBV1 is listed as a pseudogene. The CDR3 loop spans 19 amino acids. The CDR3 reads CTSSQPRAPTGIDSQPQHF. CDR3 nucleotide sequence: TGCACCAGCAGCCAACCCCGGGCCCCCACAGGAATCGACAGTCAGCCCCAGCATTTT.

The chain couples TRBV5-1 to TRBJ2-5; D perhaps matches TRBD2 (5 bases). CDR3 size: 14 residues. Germline V gives CDR1 SGHRS, CDR2 YFSETQ. V was trimmed by 0 bases and J by 6 bases, leaving 12 bases between them. Written as DNA, the CDR3 is TGCGCCAGCAGCTTGGTGGGAGCAGAGAAGACCCAGTACTTC. The encoded protein is CASSLVGAEKTQYF.

The rearrangement uses TRBV5-1 and TRBJ2-3, with 14 bases matching TRBD2. V gave up 4 bases and J gave up 6 bases; unmatched junction bases: 7. The CDR3 is 16 residues long. Germline CDR1 and CDR2: SGHRS and YFSETQ. The CDR3 nucleotides read TGCGCCAGCAGCCCCCCGGGACTAGCGGGAGTCGATACGCAGTATTTT. Residues: CASSPPGLAGVDTQYF.

V is TRBV7-6 and J is TRBJ2-4, with 12 nucleotides matching TRBD2. J lost 8 bases, V lost 4 bases, and 3 bases had no gene match. The CDR3 runs to 14 residues. Germline V gene sequence: CDR1 SGHVS, CDR2 FNYEAQ. The CDR3 protein is CASSSTSGRDIQYF. CDR3 in DNA: TGTGCCAGCAGCTCGACTAGCGGGAGAGACATTCAGTACTTC.

This chain joins TRBV11-3 and TRBJ2-2; 8 bases match TRBD1. The CDR3 has 13 residues. Germline CDR1 reads SGHNT; CDR2 reads YENEEA. Germline trimming cut 5 bases from V and 7 bases from J; bases unmatched to any gene: 3. CDR3 protein: CASSQDRDGELFF. CDR3 nucleotide sequence: TGTGCCAGCAGCCAGGACAGGGACGGGGAGCTGTTTTTT.

V gene TRBV28 combines with J gene TRBJ1-2; D remains ambiguous. The germline gives CDR1 MDHEN, CDR2 SYDVKM. CDR3 length equals 14 residues. The V end lost 7 bases, the J end lost 0 bases, and 12 bases lay between the germline ends. The CDR3 loop reads CASTHSGSNYGYTF. For the CDR3, the DNA is TGTGCCAGCACCCATAGCGGCTCTAACTATGGCTACACCTTC.

V is TRBV6-1 and J is TRBJ2-5; tentative D call: TRBD2 (5 bases). V shed 0 bases and J shed 1 base, with 9 bases lying between them. The CDR3 loop spans 15 amino acids. Germline assignment: CDR1 MNHNS and CDR2 SASEGT. CDR3 protein: CASSEARGIQETQYF. The CDR3 DNA follows: TGTGCCAGCAGTGAAGCACGAGGGATCCAAGAGACCCAGTACTTC.

This rearrangement joins TRBV5-1 to TRBJ1-1; 8 nucleotides align to TRBD1. V lost 6 bases to trimming and J lost 7 bases; unmatched junction nucleotides: 14. Germline V gene data show CDR1 as SGHRS and CDR2 as YFSETQ. The CDR3 has 15 residues. The CDR3 here is CASTDPDRGSGEAFF. In DNA form, the CDR3 reads TGCGCCAGCACCGACCCCGACAGGGGTTCGGGTGAAGCTTTCTTT. Full variable domain (missing parts from reference TRBV5-1 and TRBJ1-1): KAGVTQTPRYLIKTRGQQVTLSCSPISGHRSVSWYQQTPGQGLQFLFEYFSETQRNKGNFPGRFSGRQFSNSRSEMNVSTLELGDSALYLCASTDPDRGSGEAFFGQGTRLTVV.

The genes are TRBV11-2 and TRBJ2-1, with D perhaps TRBD1 (6 bases). Germline CDR1 is SGHAT and CDR2 is FQNNGV. The V and J ends lost 1 base and 8 bases respectively, with 15 bases between them. The CDR3 consists of 15 residues. CDR3 residues: CASSLALWGRDEQFF. The CDR3 DNA follows: TGTGCCAGCAGCTTAGCCTTGTGGGGGCGGGATGAGCAGTTCTTC.

J is TRBJ2-3 and V is TRBV5-1; TRBD2 might be the D (6 bases). CDR1 and CDR2 (germline): SGHRS, YFSETQ. Trimming shortened V by 5 bases and J by 0 bases, and 13 bases separated the two germline ends. The CDR3 totals 15 residues. The CDR3 nucleotides read TGCGCCAGCAGGGGCGGGACTGCTAGCACAGATACGCAGTATTTT. Translating gives CASRGGTASTDTQYF.

The chain carries TRBV7-9 and TRBJ1-3; D might be TRBD1 (5 bases). The CDR3 spans 16 residues. V was pared by 5 bases and J by 4 bases, with 18 bases between. Germline V gives CDR1 SEHNR, CDR2 FQNEAQ (reference sequence). This CDR3 is CASSILGGGVGNTIYF. The CDR3 DNA sequence: TGTGCCAGCAGCATCCTGGGGGGAGGGGTCGGAAACACCATATATTTT.

The chain combines TRBV7-2 with TRBJ2-5; 10 nucleotides agree with TRBD2. This CDR3 is 15 amino acids long. The V gene end was trimmed by 2 bases and the J gene end by 4 bases; junction bases not matched to a gene: 4. Germline V CDR1 and CDR2: SGHTA, FQGNSA. CDR3 region: CASSLPRTSGETQYF. For the CDR3, the DNA is TGTGCCAGCAGCTTACCTCGGACTAGCGGAGAGACCCAGTACTTC. Using reference TRBV7-2 and TRBJ2-5 for the parts outside the CDR3, the full variable domain is GAGVSQSPSNKVTEKGKDVELRCDPISGHTALYWYRQSLGQGLEFLIYFQGNSAPDKSGLPSDRFSAERTGGSVSTLTIQRTQQEDSAVYLCASSLPRTSGETQYFGPGTRLLVL.

Note on this clone: The same CDR3 can be traced to other DNA sequences in this sample. The chain recombines TRBV28 with TRBJ1-1; D uncertain. Germline CDR1 MDHEN, CDR2 SYDVKM. The V end lost 6 bases, the J end lost 1 base, and 6 bases lay between the germline ends. The CDR3 consists of 12 residues. For the CDR3, the DNA is TGTGCCAGCAGCGACAAGAACACTGAAGCTTTCTTT. Translating gives CASSDKNTEAFF.

The rearrangement uses TRBV5-4 and TRBJ1-4, with 9 bases fitting TRBD1. CDR1 and CDR2 from the germline V gene are SGHNT and YYREEE (reference sequence). The CDR3 sequence is 14 residues long. The J segment lost 8 bases and the V segment lost 2 bases, leaving 4 bases of the junction unmatched. The CDR3 region is CASSFDRGSEKLFF. The CDR3 bases are TGTGCCAGCAGCTTTGACAGGGGGTCAGAAAAACTGTTTTTT.